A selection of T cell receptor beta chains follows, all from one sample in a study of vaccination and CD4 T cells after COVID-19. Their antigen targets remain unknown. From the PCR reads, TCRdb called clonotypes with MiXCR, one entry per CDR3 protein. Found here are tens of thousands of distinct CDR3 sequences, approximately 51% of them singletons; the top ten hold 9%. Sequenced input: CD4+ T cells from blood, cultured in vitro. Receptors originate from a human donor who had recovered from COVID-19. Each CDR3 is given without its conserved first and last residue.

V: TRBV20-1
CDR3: SARDLAGTSGVAEQF

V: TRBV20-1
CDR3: SARTSGRDGELF

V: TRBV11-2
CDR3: ASSLLGDSPLH

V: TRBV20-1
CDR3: SARDSGNPYNEQF

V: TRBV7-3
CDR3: ASSQGWGKNIQY

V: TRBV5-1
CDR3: ASSLQETQY

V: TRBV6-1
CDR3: ASTPIPAGTNQETQY

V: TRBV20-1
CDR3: SPDSMNTEAF

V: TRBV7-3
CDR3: ASSPSGSSYEQY

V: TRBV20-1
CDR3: SARGAREKFGA

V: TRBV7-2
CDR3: ASSLYNSAYEQY

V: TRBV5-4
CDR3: ASSPSEGAEGSTEAF

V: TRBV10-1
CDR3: ASSAAPLVNEQF

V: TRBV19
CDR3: ASSMGSIRANYGYT

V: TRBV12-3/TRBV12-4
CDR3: ASTSMGGGYT

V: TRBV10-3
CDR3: ATFKGGIYGYT

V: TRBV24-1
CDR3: ATKAAPGVENTGELF

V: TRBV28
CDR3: ASNSRAGVQPQH

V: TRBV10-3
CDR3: AISEEREREQY

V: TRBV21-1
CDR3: ASSKVGGGYT

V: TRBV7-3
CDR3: ASSLAGGPLF

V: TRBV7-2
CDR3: ASSLGQGRTQY

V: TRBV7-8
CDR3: ASSLRGQGNTEAF

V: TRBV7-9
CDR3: ASSLGDREIDEAF

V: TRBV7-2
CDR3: ASSSHMGVMNTEAF